The 30 T cell receptor beta chains presented below share a single source sample, sequenced in a study of human T cells and chemical hapten exposure. Time point described: patch test 1, 2 weeks after DPC sensitization. Treatment indicated: therapeutic diphenylcyclopropenone sensitization with weekly scalp DPC. Using its own MiXCR run on the RACE reads, TCRdb lists one record per CDR3 protein. The sample contains under 130,000 distinct CDR3 sequences, roughly 11% of which appear only once. The material was whole blood, obtained in connection with sensitization to the hapten diphenylcyclopropenone (DPC). All receptors come from a woman aged 35 to 49 with alopecia areata. Some clones in this sample may be carry-over from other donors' samples.

This clonotype was found many times. This chain links TRBV7-9 with TRBJ2-5; D tentatively fits TRBD1 or TRBD2 (5 bases each). Germline V CDR1 and CDR2: SEHNR, FQNEAQ (reference sequence). CDR3 size: 16 residues. Trimming removed 4 bases at V and 2 bases at J, with 17 bases between. As DNA, the CDR3 is TGTGCCAGCAGCTCCGGAGGTGCCCCAGGGCAAGAGACCCAGTACTTC. It translates to CASSSGGAPGQETQYF.

This clonotype has more than one count but fewer than ten. The J gene is TRBJ2-7, the V gene TRBV3-1; 8 bases agree with TRBD2. J was trimmed by 4 bases and V by 5 bases; bases with no gene match: 4. The CDR3 contains 13 residues. The germline gives CDR1 LGHDT, CDR2 YNNKEL (reference sequence). CDR3 sequence reads: CASSGRGRYEQYF. The CDR3 nucleotides read TGTGCCAGCAGCGGGCGCGGGAGGTACGAGCAGTACTTC.

In this sample, this clonotype turned up many times. This chain links TRBV9 with TRBJ1-5; no firm D call. Germline V gene sequence: CDR1 SGDLS, CDR2 YYNGEE. V gave up 0 bases and J gave up 9 bases, with 7 bases separating them. CDR3 length: 12 amino acids. This chain's CDR3 is CASSVGGGPQHF. The DNA of the CDR3 is TGTGCCAGCAGCGTAGGTGGAGGGCCCCAGCATTTT.

This clonotype was counted between two and nine times. The chain combines TRBV6-6 with TRBJ2-7; D might be TRBD2 (6 bases). Looked up from germline, CDR1 is MNHNY and CDR2 is SVGAGI (reference sequence). This CDR3 is built from 16 residues. Trimming took off 2 bases at V and 2 bases at J, with 16 bases between the two ends. The CDR3 nucleotides read TGTGCCAGCAGTTACGTGGAGGGGACGTCACCCTACGAGCAGTACTTC. Encoded protein: CASSYVEGTSPYEQYF.

In its sample, this clonotype was seen many times. This chain connects TRBV7-2 to TRBJ2-3; no firm D call. The CDR3 extends over 15 amino acids. With 5 bases removed from V and 0 bases from J, the gap between germline ends came to 12 bases. Germline values: CDR1 SGHTA, CDR2 FQGNSA. The chain's CDR3 is CASSRAITSTDTQYF. In DNA, the CDR3 is TGTGCCAGCAGCCGCGCGATTACTAGCACAGATACGCAGTATTTT.

This clonotype was observed a few times. J is TRBJ2-7 and V is TRBV4-2; 10 bases align to TRBD2. This CDR3 spans 15 amino acids. After removal of 3 bases from V and 4 bases from J, the junction contained 6 bases not matched to a gene. CDR1 is LGHNA and CDR2 is YNFKEQ in the germline V gene. CDR3 nucleotide sequence: TGTGCCAGCAGCCACATAAGCGGGGGGGCGTACGAGCAGTACTTC. Translating it yields CASSHISGGAYEQYF.

This clonotype turned up a few times. This chain uses TRBV19 with TRBJ2-1, with 8 bases identical to TRBD2. CDR1 and CDR2 from the germline V gene are LNHDA and SQIVND (reference sequence). V trimming: 6 bases; J trimming: 6 bases; junction bases outside the gene matches: 7. The CDR3 has 14 amino acids. CDR3 DNA: TGTGCCAGTAGGGTTGGCGGGGGGCCCAATGAGCAGTTCTTC. It specifies CASRVGGGPNEQFF. Based on the CDR3 plus reference TRBV19 and TRBJ2-1, the full variable domain is DGGITQSPKYLFRKEGQNVTLSCEQNLNHDAMYWYRQDPGQGLRLIYYSQIVNDFQKGDIAEGYSVSREKKESFPLTVTSAQKNPTAFYLCASRVGGGPNEQFFGPGTRLTVL.

At least ten counts were recorded for this clonotype. V and J are TRBV5-6 and TRBJ2-5, with 10 bases lining up with TRBD2. Germline CDR1 is SGHDT and CDR2 is YYEEEE. There are 16 residues in the CDR3. J gave up 3 bases and V 2 bases, and 7 bases lay outside the gene matches. Here the CDR3 reads CASSFFRLAGKETQYF. DNA for the CDR3: TGTGCCAGCAGCTTCTTCCGACTAGCGGGTAAAGAGACCCAGTACTTC. Drawing the rest from reference TRBV5-6 and TRBJ2-5, the complete variable domain is DAGVTQSPTHLIKTRGQQVTLRCSPKSGHDTVSWYQQALGQGPQFIFQYYEEEERQRGNFPDRFSGHQFPNYSSELNVNALLLGDSALYLCASSFFRLAGKETQYFGPGTRLLVL.

This clonotype has more than one count but fewer than ten. The rearrangement uses TRBV19 and TRBJ1-2, with a possible D match to TRBD1 (6 bases). Germline CDR1 and CDR2: LNHDA and SQIVND (reference sequence). CDR3 size: 14 residues. Trimming pared 4 bases from V and 4 bases from J, leaving 13 bases between. The DNA of the CDR3 is TGTGCCAGTAGTACCCGACAGGAGAGCTATGGCTACACCTTC. Translated: CASSTRQESYGYTF.

The chain links TRBV20-1 to TRBJ1-1, with D possibly matching TRBD1 (5 bases). The V end was cut by 8 bases, the J end by 3 bases, with 13 bases between. This CDR3 comprises 12 residues. Per germline, CDR1 DFQATT and CDR2 SNEGSKA (reference sequence). The CDR3 region is CSPKMGDTEAFF. DNA for the CDR3: TGCAGTCCGAAGATGGGGGACACTGAAGCTTTCTTT.

This clonotype was recorded at least ten times. The V and J genes are TRBV7-2 and TRBJ2-1; 9 nucleotides match TRBD2. Germline trimming cut 4 bases from V and 2 bases from J; bases unmatched to any gene: 3. Germline-derived CDR1 and CDR2 are SGHTA and FQGNSA. The CDR3 totals 15 residues. In DNA, the CDR3 is TGTGCCAGCAGCTCTACTAGCGGGCCCTACAATGAGCAGTTCTTC. It encodes CASSSTSGPYNEQFF. Using reference TRBV7-2 and TRBJ2-1 for the parts outside the CDR3, the full variable domain is GAGVSQSPSNKVTEKGKDVELRCDPISGHTALYWYRQSLGQGLEFLIYFQGNSAPDKSGLPSDRFSAERTGGSVSTLTIQRTQQEDSAVYLCASSSTSGPYNEQFFGPGTRLTVL.

There are many counts of this clonotype. The chain carries TRBV27 and TRBJ2-2; maybe TRBD1 (5 bases). The CDR3 covers 15 residues. Per germline, CDR1 MNHEY and CDR2 SMNVEV (reference sequence). Trimming pared 3 bases from V and 0 bases from J, leaving 8 bases between. The CDR3 here is CASSLGRSNTGELFF. The CDR3 region has the DNA TGTGCCAGCAGTTTGGGGCGGTCGAACACCGGGGAGCTGTTTTTT.

The chain employs TRBV2 and TRBJ2-7; TRBD2 is a possible D gene (5 bases). This CDR3 region has 16 residues. V dropped 0 bases and J dropped 3 bases, with 15 bases sitting between them. The germline V gene encodes CDR1 SNHLY and CDR2 FYNNEI. This CDR3 is CASSEAGGPSGYEQYF. The CDR3 region has the DNA TGTGCCAGCAGTGAAGCAGGAGGCCCCTCGGGCTACGAGCAGTACTTC.

Only a few counts were recorded for this clonotype. The gene calls are TRBV30 and TRBJ1-1; D is unclear. V gave up 2 bases and J gave up 4 bases, with 17 bases separating them. Germline V gene sequence: CDR1 GTSNPN, CDR2 SVGIG (reference sequence). This CDR3 region has 15 residues. CDR3 DNA sequence: TGTGCCTGGAGTCTCGGCAGAGGATTCGGCACTGAAGCTTTCTTT. Translating gives CAWSLGRGFGTEAFF. The whole variable domain, remainder taken from reference TRBV30 and TRBJ1-1, is SQTIHQWPATLVQPVGSPLSLECTVEGTSNPNLYWYRQAAGRGLQLLFYSVGIGQISSEVPQNLSASRPQDRQFILSSKKLLLSDSGFYLCAWSLGRGFGTEAFFGQGTRLTVV.

There are many counts of this clonotype. The V gene is TRBV7-6, the J gene TRBJ2-7, with D unclear. The CDR3 consists of 14 residues. Germline CDR1 reads SGHVS; CDR2 reads FNYEAQ. V gave up 3 bases and J gave up 0 bases, with 9 bases separating them. CDR3 sequence reads: CASSLDLTSYEQYF. The DNA for the CDR3 is TGTGCCAGCAGCTTGGACCTAACCTCCTACGAGCAGTACTTC.

This sequence joins TRBV12-3 or TRBV12-4 and TRBJ1-2, with 8 nucleotides matching TRBD1. The CDR3 is made up of 17 amino acids. With V trimmed by 4 bases and J by 4 bases, 14 bases remained unmatched. The CDR3 loop reads CASSSSGGRGAGYGYTF. In nucleotides, the CDR3 is TGTGCCAGCAGTTCCTCAGGGGGCCGCGGCGCCGGCTATGGCTACACCTTC.

This chain links TRBV10-2 with TRBJ2-7; D gene ambiguous. The CDR3 contains 13 residues. Trimming left V 4 bases short and J 4 bases short, with 11 bases between. The germline gives CDR1 WSHSY, CDR2 SAAADI. CDR3 nucleotides: TGCGCCAGCAGTGTGGCCGGCAAGTACGAGCAGTACTTC. It yields the protein CASSVAGKYEQYF.

In its sample, this clonotype was seen a few times. The V call is TRBV12-3 or TRBV12-4, the J call TRBJ2-3, with D possibly being TRBD1 (5 bases). The CDR3 sequence is 14 residues long. The V and J ends lost 7 bases and 4 bases respectively, with 15 bases between them. The CDR3 loop reads CASNSRQGADTQYF. CDR3 in DNA: TGTGCCAGCAACTCCCGGCAGGGCGCAGATACGCAGTATTTT.

V gene TRBV5-5 combines with J gene TRBJ2-2; D ambiguous. V was shortened by 0 bases and J by 4 bases, with 4 bases between the two germline ends. This CDR3 is 13 amino acids long. CDR1 is SGHKS and CDR2 is YYEKEE in the germline V gene (reference sequence). Written as DNA, the CDR3 is TGTGCCAGCAGCTTGGCTTTCACCGGGGAGCTGTTTTTT. Residues: CASSLAFTGELFF.

This clonotype occurred a few times. The J gene is TRBJ2-1, the V gene TRBV11-2; no firm D call. The germline gives CDR1 SGHAT, CDR2 FQNNGV. Trimming cost V 6 bases and J 5 bases, with 11 bases left between them. The CDR3 consists of 13 residues. CDR3 DNA: TGTGCCAGCAGACTATCCCTACACAATGAGCAGTTCTTC. Its translation is CASRLSLHNEQFF. Based on the CDR3 plus reference TRBV11-2 and TRBJ2-1, the full variable domain is EAGVAQSPRYKIIEKRQSVAFWCNPISGHATLYWYQQILGQGPKLLIQFQNNGVVDDSQLPKDRFSAERLKGVDSTLKIQPAKLEDSAVYLCASRLSLHNEQFFGPGTRLTVL.

The chain couples TRBV29-1 to TRBJ2-1; 7 bases fit TRBD1. The length of the CDR3 is 15 residues. Unmatched junction bases numbered 10, after V lost 1 base and J lost 7 bases. Germline V gene lookup returns CDR1 SQVTM and CDR2 ANQGSEA. Here the CDR3 DNA reads TGCAGCGTTGAAGGGGGGAGACAGGGAGAGAATGAGCAGTTCTTC. Amino acid sequence: CSVEGGRQGENEQFF.

This clonotype was seen more than once but under ten times. The V call is TRBV20-1, the J call TRBJ1-5, with a tentative D call TRBD1 (5 bases). CDR1 and CDR2 (germline): DFQATT, SNEGSKA (reference sequence). Trimming shortened V by 3 bases and J by 6 bases, and 12 bases separated the two germline ends. CDR3 length: 13 amino acids. CDR3 protein: CSASAQGGQPQHF. CDR3 coding DNA: TGCAGTGCTAGTGCTCAGGGAGGTCAGCCCCAGCATTTT.

This clonotype has just a few counts. The V call is TRBV6-5, the J call TRBJ1-1; no clear D gene. This CDR3 is 16 amino acids long. The V gene's germline CDR1 is MNHEY and CDR2 SVGAGI. V was shortened by 7 bases and J by 1 base, with 19 bases between the two germline ends. CDR3 region: CASTAKFGRTNTEAFF. Here the CDR3 DNA reads TGTGCCAGCACAGCAAAATTCGGACGGACGAACACTGAAGCTTTCTTT.

This clonotype was detected only a few times. This chain connects TRBV6-6 to TRBJ2-5, with D maybe TRBD2 (7 bases). V dropped 7 bases and J dropped 5 bases, with 20 bases sitting between them. The CDR3 is made up of 15 amino acids. CDR1 and CDR2 from the germline V gene are MNHNY and SVGAGI (reference sequence). This CDR3 reads CASTQGRGLGETQYF. In DNA, the CDR3 is TGTGCCAGCACCCAGGGGAGGGGTCTGGGGGAGACCCAGTACTTC.

This clonotype was seen repeatedly, ten times or more. J is TRBJ2-5 and V is TRBV20-1; D not resolved. V was pared by 2 bases and J by 3 bases, with 10 bases between. The germline V gene encodes CDR1 DFQATT and CDR2 SNEGSKA (reference sequence). The CDR3 is 13 amino acids. In DNA form, the CDR3 reads TGCAGTGCTAGAAGGTGGCAGGAAGAGACCCAGTACTTC. It translates to CSARRWQEETQYF.

This chain links TRBV27 with TRBJ2-1; 10 bases align to TRBD2. Germline loops: CDR1 MNHEY, CDR2 SMNVEV (reference sequence). V was pared by 6 bases and J by 3 bases, with 5 bases of the junction left unmatched. The CDR3 loop spans 15 amino acids. In nucleotides, the CDR3 is TGTGCCAGCAGCCCACGGACTAGCGGCTACAATGAGCAGTTCTTC. Encoded protein: CASSPRTSGYNEQFF.

This clonotype was seen at least ten times. The chain uses TRBV7-2 and TRBJ1-4; 8 nucleotides align to TRBD1. J lost 10 bases, V lost 4 bases, and 2 bases had no gene match. There are 12 residues in the CDR3. The germline CDR1 and CDR2 sequences are SGHTA and FQGNSA. This chain's CDR3 is CASSSGTGKLFF. DNA for the CDR3: TGTGCCAGCAGCTCGGGGACAGGAAAACTGTTTTTT.

J is TRBJ1-2 and V is TRBV12-5; TRBD1 aligns across 7 bases. With 4 bases clipped from V and 7 bases from J, the junction kept 15 bases outside the gene matches. CDR1 and CDR2 (germline): LGHNT, FRNRAP. The CDR3 consists of 16 residues. CDR3 coding DNA: TGTGCTAGTGGTTCCCCAGACAGGGCTGGGGATGGTGGCTACACCTTC. It is translated as CASGSPDRAGDGGYTF.

This clonotype was found a few times. The V and J genes are TRBV7-8 and TRBJ1-5; possibly TRBD1 for D (5 bases). There are 15 residues in the CDR3. Germline CDR1 and CDR2: SGHVS and FQNEAQ. V lost 2 bases, J lost 2 bases, and 10 bases lay in between. In nucleotides, the CDR3 is TGTGCCAGCAGCTTACGATGGGGCGGCAATCAGCCCCAGCATTTT. The encoded protein is CASSLRWGGNQPQHF. Full variable domain (rest looked up from reference TRBV7-8 and TRBJ1-5): GAGVSQSPRYKVAKRGQDVALRCDPISGHVSLFWYQQALGQGPEFLTYFQNEAQLDKSGLPSDRFFAERPEGSVSTLKIQRTQQEDSAVYLCASSLRWGGNQPQHFGDGTRLSIL.

This chain connects TRBV24-1 to TRBJ1-1; the D gene is possibly TRBD1 (6 bases). CDR1 KGHDR and CDR2 SFDVKD come from the germline V gene. Trimming removed 9 bases at V and 5 bases at J, with 18 bases between. The CDR3 spans 14 residues. The CDR3 protein is CATAGWGAGTEAFF. In DNA form, the CDR3 reads TGTGCCACCGCAGGTTGGGGGGCAGGAACTGAAGCTTTCTTT.